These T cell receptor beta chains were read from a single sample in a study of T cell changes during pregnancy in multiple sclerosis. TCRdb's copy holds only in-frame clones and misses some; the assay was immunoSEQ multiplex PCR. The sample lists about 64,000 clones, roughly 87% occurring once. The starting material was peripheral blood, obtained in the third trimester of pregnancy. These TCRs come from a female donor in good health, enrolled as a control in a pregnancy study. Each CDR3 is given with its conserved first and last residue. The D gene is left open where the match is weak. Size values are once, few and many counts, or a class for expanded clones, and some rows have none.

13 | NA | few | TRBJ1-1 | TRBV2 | CASLLIQGTEAFF | TGTGCCAGCCTCTTGATACAGGGCACTGAAGCTTTCTTT
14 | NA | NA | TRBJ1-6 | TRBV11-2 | CASSLQGVGSPLHF | TGTGCCAGCAGCTTACAGGGTGTAGGGTCACCCCTCCACTTT
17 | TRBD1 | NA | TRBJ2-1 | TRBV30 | CAWSIFRTGGSYNEQFF | TGTGCCTGGAGTATTTTCCGGACAGGGGGCTCCTACAATGAGCAGTTCTTC
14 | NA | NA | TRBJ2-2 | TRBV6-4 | CASSVTGTAGELFF | TGTGCCAGCAGTGTTACAGGGACCGCCGGGGAGCTGTTTTTT
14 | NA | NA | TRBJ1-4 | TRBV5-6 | CASRGGYGDEKLFF | TGTGCCAGCAGGGGGGGTTACGGGGATGAAAAACTGTTTTTT
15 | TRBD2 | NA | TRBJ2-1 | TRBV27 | CASSLFGGGTKEQFF | TGTGCCAGCAGTTTATTTGGCGGGGGGACAAAAGAGCAGTTCTTC
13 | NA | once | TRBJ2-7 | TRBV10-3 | CATTGGGDLGQYF | TGTGCCACAACGGGGGGCGGGGACTTGGGACAGTACTTC
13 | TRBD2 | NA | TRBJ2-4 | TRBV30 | CAWRPREGNIQYF | TGTGCCTGGAGGCCACGGGAGGGAAACATTCAGTACTTC
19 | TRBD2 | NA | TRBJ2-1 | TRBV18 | CASSPGLAGDLRGSHEQFF | TGTGCCAGCTCACCGGGACTAGCGGGAGATCTACGGGGAAGCCATGAGCAGTTCTTC
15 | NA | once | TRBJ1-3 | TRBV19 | CASSLQSLSGNTIYF | TGTGCCAGTAGCCTACAGAGTCTCTCTGGAAACACCATATATTTT
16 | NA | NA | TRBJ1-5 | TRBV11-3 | CASSLGQGEGNQPQHF | TGTGCCAGCAGCTTAGGGCAGGGTGAGGGCAATCAGCCCCAGCATTTT
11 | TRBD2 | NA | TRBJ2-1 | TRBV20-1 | CSAEAGVEQFF | TGCAGTGCTGAAGCGGGGGTTGAGCAGTTCTTC
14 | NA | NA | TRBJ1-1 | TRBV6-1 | CASQDSSMNTEAFF | TGTGCCAGCCAGGACAGCTCTATGAACACTGAAGCTTTCTTT
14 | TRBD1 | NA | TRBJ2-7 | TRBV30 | CAWRTGKESYEQYF | TGTGCCTGGAGGACAGGGAAGGAGTCCTACGAGCAGTACTTC
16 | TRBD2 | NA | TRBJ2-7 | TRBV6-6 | CASSYLSGDPPREQYF | TGTGCCAGCAGTTACCTGAGCGGGGACCCCCCCCGCGAGCAGTACTTC
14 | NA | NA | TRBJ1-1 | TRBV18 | CASSPPPVPTEAFF | TGTGCCAGCTCTCCCCCCCCGGTCCCCACTGAAGCTTTCTTT
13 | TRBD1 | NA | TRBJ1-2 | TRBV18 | CASSRDRGQGYTF | TGTGCCAGCTCACGGGACAGGGGGCAAGGCTACACCTTC
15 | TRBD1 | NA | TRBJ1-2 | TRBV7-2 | CASSSTTGPNYGYTF | TGTGCCAGCAGCTCGACGACAGGGCCCAACTATGGCTACACCTTC
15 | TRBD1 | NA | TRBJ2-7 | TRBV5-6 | CASSSGTGGLREQYF | TGTGCCAGCAGCTCCGGGACAGGGGGGCTTCGCGAGCAGTACTTC
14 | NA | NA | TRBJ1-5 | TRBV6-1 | CASRDRTDNQPQHF | TGTGCCAGCAGGGATCGGACAGACAATCAGCCCCAGCATTTT
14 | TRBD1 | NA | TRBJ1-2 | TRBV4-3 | CASSQDQGVYGYTF | TGCGCCAGCAGCCAAGATCAGGGGGTTTATGGCTACACCTTC
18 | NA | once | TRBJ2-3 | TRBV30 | CAWSGGQEARVSSDTQYF | TGTGCCTGGAGTGGGGGTCAGGAGGCGCGCGTCTCGTCAGATACGCAGTATTTT
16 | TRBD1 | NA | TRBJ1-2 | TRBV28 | CASRHGTGGLNYGYTF | TGTGCCAGCAGACACGGGACAGGGGGCCTTAACTATGGCTACACCTTC
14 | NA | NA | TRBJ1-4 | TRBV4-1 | CASSHPRSNEKLFF | TGCGCCAGCAGCCATCCACGGAGTAATGAAAAACTGTTTTTT
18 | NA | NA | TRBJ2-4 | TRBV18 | CASSPRRGAARAKNIQYF | TGTGCCAGCTCACCACGTCGGGGGGCGGCGCGGGCCAAAAACATTCAGTACTTC
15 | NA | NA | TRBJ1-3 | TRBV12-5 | CASGQPLASGNTIYF | TGTGCTAGTGGCCAGCCCCTAGCGTCTGGAAACACCATATATTTT
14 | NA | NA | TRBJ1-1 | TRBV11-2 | CASSLEGGLTEAFF | TGTGCCAGCAGCTTAGAGGGGGGGTTAACTGAAGCTTTCTTT
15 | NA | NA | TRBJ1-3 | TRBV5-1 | CASSLEGYSGNTIYF | TGCGCCAGCAGCTTGGAGGGGTACTCTGGAAACACCATATATTTT
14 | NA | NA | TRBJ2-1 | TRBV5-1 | CASSLDRGGNEQFF | TGCGCCAGCAGCTTGGACAGGGGGGGGAATGAGCAGTTCTTC
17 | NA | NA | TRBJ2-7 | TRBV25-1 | CASSEYMGRSSSYEQYF | TGTGCCAGCAGTGAATATATGGGCAGATCCAGCTCCTACGAGCAGTACTTC
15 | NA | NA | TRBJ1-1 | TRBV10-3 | CAISESTLTTVGAFF | TGTGCCATCAGTGAGTCGACCTTAACGACAGTAGGGGCTTTCTTT
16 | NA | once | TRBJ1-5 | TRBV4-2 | CASSQDLRGGNQPQHF | TGTGCCAGCAGCCAAGATCTTAGGGGAGGGAATCAGCCCCAGCATTTT
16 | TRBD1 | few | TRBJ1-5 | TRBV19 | CASSSGTGASGQPQHF | TGTGCCAGTAGTTCCGGGACAGGAGCTTCCGGACAGCCCCAGCATTTT
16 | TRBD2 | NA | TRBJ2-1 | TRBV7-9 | CASSLRSSGRYNEQFF | TGTGCCAGCAGCTTAAGGTCCAGCGGGAGGTACAATGAGCAGTTCTTC
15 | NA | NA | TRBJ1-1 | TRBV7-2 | CASSEGGNWNTEAFF | TGTGCCAGCAGCGAAGGCGGGAACTGGAACACTGAAGCTTTCTTT
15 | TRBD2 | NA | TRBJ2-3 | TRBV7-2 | CASSLDGGTTDTQYF | TGTGCCAGCAGCTTAGACGGGGGGACCACAGATACGCAGTATTTT
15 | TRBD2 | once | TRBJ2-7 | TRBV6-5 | CASSRTSGGTYEQYF | TGTGCCAGCAGTAGGACTAGCGGGGGTACCTACGAGCAGTACTTC
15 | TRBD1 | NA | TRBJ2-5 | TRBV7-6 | CASSPRDSYQESQYF | TGTGCCAGCAGCCCCAGGGACAGCTACCAAGAGAGCCAGTACTTC
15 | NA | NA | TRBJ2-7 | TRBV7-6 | CASSLADSHSYEQYF | TGTGCCAGCAGCTTAGCGGACAGTCACTCCTACGAGCAGTACTTC
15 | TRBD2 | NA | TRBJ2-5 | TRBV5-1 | CASSLVLAGVETQYF | TGCGCCAGCAGCTTGGTACTAGCGGGAGTAGAGACCCAGTACTTC
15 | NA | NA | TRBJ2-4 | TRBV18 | CASSPSREGENIQYF | TGTGCCAGCTCACCATCGAGGGAGGGGGAAAACATTCAGTACTTC
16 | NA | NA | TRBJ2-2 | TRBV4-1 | CASSQVGHLNTGELFF | TGCGCCAGCAGCCAAGTCGGACACTTGAACACCGGGGAGCTGTTTTTT
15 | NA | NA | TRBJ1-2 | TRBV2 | CASSDRQASNYGYTF | TGTGCCAGCAGTGATCGACAGGCCAGCAACTATGGCTACACCTTC
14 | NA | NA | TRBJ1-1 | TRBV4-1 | CASSQERRSPEAFF | TGCGCCAGCAGCCAAGAAAGGAGGAGCCCTGAAGCTTTCTTT
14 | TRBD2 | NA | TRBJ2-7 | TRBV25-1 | CASSARTRNYEQYF | TGTGCCAGCAGTGCCCGGACTAGAAACTACGAGCAGTACTTC
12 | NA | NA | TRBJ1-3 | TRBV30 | CAWTGVLNTIYF | TGTGCCTGGACGGGGGTTCTGAACACCATATATTTT
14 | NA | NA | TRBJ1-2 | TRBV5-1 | CASSLGTGSNGYTF | TGCGCCAGCAGCTTGGGTACAGGGTCGAATGGCTACACCTTC
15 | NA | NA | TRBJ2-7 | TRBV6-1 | CASSEAQAGEYEQYF | TGTGCCAGCAGTGAAGCGCAGGCAGGGGAGTACGAGCAGTACTTC